This T cell receptor beta chain was obtained from a study of radiotherapy plus CTLA-4 blockade in lung cancer. The CDR3 has 16 residues. V was trimmed by 0 bases and J by 0 bases, leaving 10 bases between them. CDR1 and CDR2 (germline): KGHSH, LQKENI. The assay was immunoSEQ multiplex PCR, and TCRdb's table has in-frame clones only and misses some. In the table there are tens of thousands of clones, roughly 71% of which are singletons. This specimen was peripheral blood, taken from a patient treated with radiotherapy plus ipilimumab. The chain is built from TRBV18 and TRBJ2-3; D possibly corresponds to TRBD2 (6 bases). The clonotype originates from a human donor with non-small cell lung cancer who had stable disease on radiotherapy plus ipilimumab. The CDR3 spells CASSPPSSESTDTQYF. The CDR3 nucleotides read TGTGCCAGCTCACCACCCTCTAGCGAAAGCACAGATACGCAGTATTTT. Full variable domain (missing parts from reference TRBV18 and TRBJ2-3): NAGVMQNPRHLVRRRGQEARLRCSPMKGHSHVYWYRQLPEEGLKFMVYLQKENIIDESGMPKERFSAEFPKEGPSILRIQQVVRGDSAAYFCASSPPSSESTDTQYFGPGTRLTVL.